A selection of T cell receptor beta chains follows, all from one sample in a study of cytomegalovirus exposure and HLA in healthy donors. The data were produced by immunoSEQ multiplex PCR, yet TCRdb's version contains in-frame clones alone and is incomplete. Here the sample spans 150,000 to 200,000 clones, around 68% being singletons. Sequenced input: PBMCs. Receptors originate from a girl aged 10 to 17 in good health and CMV-seronegative. CDR3s include the opening cysteine and the closing phenylalanine or tryptophan. The order of the fields is clone size, D gene, J gene, V gene, CDR3 DNA, CDR3 protein. A D gene is named only where the DNA matches it firmly. Only some rows state a clone size, as once, few, many or a class for expanded clones.

NA TRBD2 TRBJ2-4 TRBV2 TGTGCCAGCAGTGGCGGACTAGCGGGGGCCGGAAAAAACATTCAGTACTTC CASSGGLAGAGKNIQYF
NA NA TRBJ1-2 TRBV5-1 TGCGCCAGCAGCTTGGCGCAGGGCTATGGCTACACCTTC CASSLAQGYGYTF
few NA TRBJ1-2 TRBV6-1 TGTGCCACCACAGGTTCCAATCTCTATGGCTACACCTTC CATTGSNLYGYTF
NA TRBD2 TRBJ2-1 TRBV4-1 TGCGCCAGCAGCCAAGGTCGGATAGCGGGTGCCAATGAGCAGTTCTTC CASSQGRIAGANEQFF
once NA TRBJ2-5 TRBV7-9 TGTGCCAGCAGCTTAGGAGGGAAGGAGACCCAGTACTTC CASSLGGKETQYF
few TRBD2 TRBJ2-7 TRBV11-3 TGTGCCAGCAGCTTAACAGCGGGGGGGCAAAACGAGCAGTACTTC CASSLTAGGQNEQYF
few NA TRBJ2-3 TRBV5-1 TGCGCCAGCAGCTTGGCTAGCAAGGGAACAGATACGCAGTATTTT CASSLASKGTDTQYF
NA NA TRBJ1-4 TRBV5-1 TGCGCCAGCAGCTTGTTGGGACGCCGGGAGGAAAAACTGTTTTTT CASSLLGRREEKLFF
NA TRBD2 TRBJ2-1 TRBV6-4 TGTGCCAGCAGTGACTCCTTCAGCGGGGGTATCAATGAGCAGTTCTTC CASSDSFSGGINEQFF
NA NA TRBJ2-7 TRBV5-8 TGTGCCAGCAGCCCGGAGCGCCACGAGCAGTACTTC CASSPERHEQYF
NA NA TRBJ1-1 TRBV7-9 TGTGCCAGCAGCCCCCGAGGGGGGGTCGGCGCTGAAGCTTTCTTT CASSPRGGVGAEAFF
few NA TRBJ1-4 TRBV6-5 TGTGCCAGCAACAACGGGGGAGGGGGAGAAAAACTGTTTTTT CASNNGGGGEKLFF
NA NA TRBJ1-4 TRBV6-4 TGTGCCAGCAGTGAGAAGGGGGAAGGCGAAAAACTGTTTTTT CASSEKGEGEKLFF
NA NA TRBJ1-5 TRBV19 TGTGCCAGTAGTTCCACCGGGACTGTCGGTCAGCCCCAGCATTTT CASSSTGTVGQPQHF
NA TRBD2 TRBJ2-2 TRBV5-1 TGCGCCAGCAGCTTGTCCAGCGGGGGGTCAAACACCGGGGAGCTGTTTTTT CASSLSSGGSNTGELFF
few NA TRBJ2-1 TRBV2 TGTGCCAGCAGATCTAGGGTCGGGGGATATGAGCAGTTCTTC CASRSRVGGYEQFF
NA TRBD1 TRBJ2-1 TRBV14 TGTGCCAGCAGCCTACGCAGGGGGTACGACAATGAGCAGTTCTTC CASSLRRGYDNEQFF
NA NA TRBJ2-7 TRBV19 TGTGCCAGTAGTATACGCGGGGTGGGATACGAGCAGTACTTC CASSIRGVGYEQYF
NA NA TRBJ1-2 TRBV28 TGTGCCAGCAGCCTAGGCATCTCCTATGGCTACACCTTC CASSLGISYGYTF
NA TRBD2 TRBJ2-7 TRBV7-9 TGTGCCAGCAGCTCAAGGACTAGCCGATCCTACGAGCAGTACTTC CASSSRTSRSYEQYF
NA NA TRBJ2-3 TRBV2 TGTGCCAGCAGTGAAGTCCCAGGAAGCACAGATACGCAGTATTTT CASSEVPGSTDTQYF
NA NA TRBJ1-2 TRBV6-5 TGTGCCAGCAAAACGGTATATGGCTACACCTTC CASKTVYGYTF
NA NA TRBJ1-5 TRBV15 TGTGCCACCAGCTCCCAGGGGAGAAATCAGCCCCAGCATTTT CATSSQGRNQPQHF
NA NA TRBJ1-4 TRBV18 TGTGCCAGCTCACCAAATTCAGGGAAGGAGGAAAAACTGTTTTTT CASSPNSGKEEKLFF
NA TRBD2 TRBJ2-7 TRBV5-4 TGTGCCAGCAGCGAGCTAGCGGGGGGGGTCTTCGAGCAGTACTTC CASSELAGGVFEQYF
few NA TRBJ1-2 TRBV18 TGTGCCAGCTCAAGAAAGACAGGTCTAAACTATGGCTACACCTTC CASSRKTGLNYGYTF
NA NA TRBJ1-1 TRBV7-3 TGTGCCAGCAGCCCGACTGATGGAAACACTGAAGCTTTCTTT CASSPTDGNTEAFF
NA NA TRBJ2-2 TRBV15 TGTGCCACCAGCAGAGTACTTGACTTGACCGGGGAGCTGTTTTTT CATSRVLDLTGELFF
NA NA TRBJ2-1 TRBV5-6 TGTGCCAGCAGCTTGGGGGCTGAGCAGTTCTTC CASSLGAEQFF
NA NA TRBJ2-1 TRBV7-7 TGTGCTAGCAGCTTGCAGGGAACGAGAGGCGATGAGCAGTTCTTC CASSLQGTRGDEQFF
NA NA TRBJ1-6 TRBV7-9 TGTGCCAGCAGCGCGGAGAAAGGCTTTTCACCCCTCCACTTT CASSAEKGFSPLHF
NA TRBD1 TRBJ2-7 TRBV7-9 TGTGCCAGCAGCTCCCCGGGACAGGGGGCCAACGAGCAGTACTTC CASSSPGQGANEQYF
few TRBD1 TRBJ1-1 TRBV6-1 TGTGCCAGCATCAGGGACAGGGTCACTGAAGCTTTCTTT CASIRDRVTEAFF
NA TRBD1 TRBJ2-3 TRBV5-6 TGTGCCAGCAGCTCTGGACAGGGAACAAGCACAGATACGCAGTATTTT CASSSGQGTSTDTQYF
NA NA TRBJ2-2 TRBV18 TGTGCCAGCTCACCAACAGGGGACTACACCGGGGAGCTGTTTTTT CASSPTGDYTGELFF